Listed below are T cell receptor beta chains from one sample, sequenced in a study of long-term antiretroviral therapy in people with HIV. Using immunoSEQ multiplex PCR, the repertoire was profiled, and TCRdb retains in-frame clones only, with some absent. The sample gives 30,000 to 40,000 clones, approximately 95% of which show up once; 3.7% is in the top ten. Sample: unsorted PBMCs, taken approximately 5.1 years after starting antiretroviral therapy. The receptors here all came from a woman aged 45-60 years with HIV. Each CDR3 is given with its conserved first and last residue. A D gene is named only where the DNA matches it firmly. Part of the rows lack a size; the others show once, few, many or a class for expanded clones.

>TRBJ2-5|TRBD1|.|TRBV11-2
TGTGCCAGCAGCTTAGAGGCAGGGGGCTTTGGGACCCAGTACTTC
CASSLEAGGFGTQYF
>TRBJ2-1|.|.|TRBV7-8
TGTGCCAGCAGCTTGACTGAGGACAATGAGCAGTTCTTC
CASSLTEDNEQFF
>TRBJ2-7|.|.|TRBV10-1
TGCGCCAGCAGTGATAAACCAGGGGACGAGCAGTACTTC
CASSDKPGDEQYF
>TRBJ1-2|.|.|TRBV7-3
TGTGCCAGCAGCCTGGATCAGGTCGGTGGCTACACCTTC
CASSLDQVGGYTF
>TRBJ1-2|.|.|TRBV15
TGTGCCACCAGCAGAGATACCCAGGGTAGCTATGGCTACACCTTC
CATSRDTQGSYGYTF
>TRBJ2-5|TRBD1|.|TRBV5-1
TGCGCCAGCAGCACTCGGACAGGGCGGCGGGATTCGGGAGAGACCCAGTACTTC
CASSTRTGRRDSGETQYF
>TRBJ1-2|TRBD1|.|TRBV7-2
TGTGCCAGCAGCTTAGGCCGGGACAGGTTCTATGGCTACACCTTC
CASSLGRDRFYGYTF
>TRBJ2-7|.|.|TRBV9
TGTGCCAGCAGCGTAGGGGGCAGCCCGGTGCTCTCCGAGCAGTACTTC
CASSVGGSPVLSEQYF
>TRBJ2-3|.|.|TRBV4-3
TGCGCCAACAGCCTTCAACAGGGATTCACAGATACGCAGTATTTT
CANSLQQGFTDTQYF
>TRBJ1-2|.|.|TRBV14
TGTGCCAGCAGCCAAGATACCTACTATGGCTACACCTTC
CASSQDTYYGYTF
>TRBJ2-6|TRBD2|.|TRBV9
TGTGCCAGCAGCACCGAGCGGGGTGGATTCTCTGGGGCCAACGTCCTGACTTTC
CASSTERGGFSGANVLTF
>TRBJ2-5|.|.|TRBV7-2
TGTGCCAGCAGCTTGGGGGGGGGCGGAGGGGAGACCCAGTACTTC
CASSLGGGGGETQYF
>TRBJ2-5|TRBD1|.|TRBV11-2
TGTGCCAGCAGCTTAGTGGGGACAGGGGGAAGAGAGACCCAGTACTTC
CASSLVGTGGRETQYF
>TRBJ1-2|.|.|TRBV2
TGTGCCAGCGCCCCCGGACAGTTCTATGGCTACACCTTC
CASAPGQFYGYTF
>TRBJ2-7|.|.|TRBV27
TGTGCCATCCCAGACAGGACCCGAAAGGTCGAGCAGTACTTC
CAIPDRTRKVEQYF
>TRBJ1-1|.|.|TRBV6-6
TGTGCCAGCAGTTACGAGGGGGGGAGCTATGAAGCTTTCTTT
CASSYEGGSYEAFF
>TRBJ2-7|TRBD1|.|TRBV7-2
TGTGCCAGCAGCTTCACAGGGGACCCCGCGGAGCAGTACTTC
CASSFTGDPAEQYF
>TRBJ1-5|.|.|TRBV2
TGTGCCAGCAGACCGGGTCTGTCCCATCAGCCCCAGCATTTT
CASRPGLSHQPQHF
>TRBJ1-6|.|.|TRBV19
TGTGCCAGTAGTTCGGGGGATACTCTCTATAATTCACCCCTCCACTTT
CASSSGDTLYNSPLHF
>TRBJ1-2|.|once|TRBV19
TGTGCCAGTAGTGCAGGGTGGTATGGCTACACCTTC
CASSAGWYGYTF
>TRBJ2-1|.|.|TRBV7-9
TGTGCCAGCAGCTTAGTAGGCGGGACCAATGAGCAGTTCTTC
CASSLVGGTNEQFF
>TRBJ1-2|.|.|TRBV4-1
TGCGCCAGCAGCCAAGGGTCCCATCGACAGGTTTCAGATGGCTACACCTTC
CASSQGSHRQVSDGYTF
>TRBJ1-1|TRBD1|once|TRBV7-6
TGTGCCAGCAGCCGACAGGGGGCGAACACTGAAGCTTTCTTT
CASSRQGANTEAFF
>TRBJ2-7|.|.|TRBV6-5
TGTGCCAGCAGTTACGGGCCAGAGTCCTACGAGCAGTACTTC
CASSYGPESYEQYF
>TRBJ2-2|TRBD2|.|TRBV11-2
TGTGCCAGCAGCAGGACTAGCGGGGGGGAGGGGGAGCTGTTTTTT
CASSRTSGGEGELFF
>TRBJ1-5|.|.|TRBV27
TGTGCCAGCAGACCGAGGCAGGGGCTTAGCAATCAGCCCCAGCATTTT
CASRPRQGLSNQPQHF
>TRBJ1-1|.|.|TRBV6-5
TGTGCCAGCAGTTCGGTCGGGAACACTGAAGCTTTCTTT
CASSSVGNTEAFF
>TRBJ2-2|TRBD1|.|TRBV5-1
TGCGCCAGCAGCTCGTCAACAGGGGGCGTTACCGGGGAGCTGTTTTTT
CASSSSTGGVTGELFF
>TRBJ2-5|.|.|TRBV6-5
TGTGCCAGCAGTTCACTAGCTCTCCAAGAGACCCAGTACTTC
CASSSLALQETQYF
>TRBJ1-1|.|.|TRBV6-1
TGTGCCAGCAGTCTCGAGGAGGGGGGGAACACTGAAGCTTTCTTT
CASSLEEGGNTEAFF
>TRBJ2-5|TRBD2|.|TRBV11-3
TGTGCCAGCAGCCCTAGACAGGGCGGGGGGGCAGAAGAGACCCAGTACTTC
CASSPRQGGGAEETQYF
>TRBJ1-1|.|few|TRBV19
TGTGCCAGTAGTATCTCCCGGAACACTGAAGCTTTCTTT
CASSISRNTEAFF
>TRBJ1-1|TRBD1|.|TRBV5-4
TGTGCCAGCAGCTCAGAAGACAGGGTTTTAGGTGAAGCTTTCTTT
CASSSEDRVLGEAFF
>TRBJ1-5|TRBD1|.|TRBV7-9
TGTGCCAGCAGCCGGACAGGGGGTGCCAATCAGCCCCAGCATTTT
CASSRTGGANQPQHF
>TRBJ2-7|TRBD2|few|TRBV6-5
TGTGCCAGCAGTTACCGTAGCGGGGGGGCCCACGAGCAGTACTTC
CASSYRSGGAHEQYF
>TRBJ2-7|.|few|TRBV14
TGTGCCAGCAGCCAAGATAGGTCGTACCCGCAGTACTTC
CASSQDRSYPQYF
>TRBJ2-3|.|.|TRBV11-1
TGTGCCAGCAGCTTAGTGTGGCAGGGTGGCACAGATACGCAGTATTTT
CASSLVWQGGTDTQYF
>TRBJ2-7|TRBD1|.|TRBV6-1
TGTGCCAGCCCGGGACAGGGGGACTACGAGCAGTACTTC
CASPGQGDYEQYF
>TRBJ1-5|TRBD1|.|TRBV19
TGTGCCAGTAGCCTTTCGGACAGGTTGAGGAATCAGCCCCAGCATTTT
CASSLSDRLRNQPQHF
>TRBJ1-2|.|.|TRBV6-5
TGTGCCAGTAGGGGGAACTATGGCTACACCTTC
CASRGNYGYTF
>TRBJ1-3|TRBD1|.|TRBV7-6
TGTGCCAGCAGCCCCCTGCCAAGACAGGGGCGAAACACCATATATTTT
CASSPLPRQGRNTIYF
>TRBJ1-3|.|.|TRBV9
TGTGCCAGCAGCGTAGCTACGAGGGACACCTCTGGAAACACCATATATTTT
CASSVATRDTSGNTIYF
>TRBJ2-3|.|.|TRBV7-2
TGTGCCAGCAGCTTAGGGGGATTGGGGACAGATACGCAGTATTTT
CASSLGGLGTDTQYF
>TRBJ1-2|.|once|TRBV5-4
TGTGCCAGCAGCTCCGGGACCGCCAACTATGGCTACACCTTC
CASSSGTANYGYTF
>TRBJ2-3|.|.|TRBV6-6
TGTGCCAGCATCCAGTGGGACACCCAGGGTACGCAGTATTTT
CASIQWDTQGTQYF
>TRBJ2-3|.|few|TRBV5-8
TGTGCCAGCAGCTTACAGGGTTTCCCAGATACGCAGTATTTT
CASSLQGFPDTQYF
>TRBJ1-4|.|.|TRBV2
TGTGCCAGCAGCCCAGCTGGGTTGAATGAAAAACTGTTTTTT
CASSPAGLNEKLFF
>TRBJ1-2|TRBD1|.|TRBV6-6
TGTGCCAGCAGTAGACAGGGTCTGGAAAACTATGGCTACACCTTC
CASSRQGLENYGYTF
>TRBJ2-2|TRBD1|.|TRBV7-3
TGTGCCAGCAGCTTGATCAGAGGACAGGTCGCCGGGGAGCTGTTTTTT
CASSLIRGQVAGELFF
>TRBJ1-2|TRBD1|.|TRBV5-6
TGTGCCAGCAGCCTGCTCATCTTCGGACAGGGGAATGGCTACACCTTC
CASSLLIFGQGNGYTF